The following is a T cell receptor beta chain sequence with its context. As yet, its antigen is unknown. The record originates from a study of cytomegalovirus exposure and HLA in healthy donors. The study's findings and limits: Sequencing likely generated an artifact that appeared as a cluster of highly shared sequence variants.

This PCR relied on a set of 60 Vbeta primers and 13 Jbeta primers. The repertoire was sequenced with immunoSEQ multiplex PCR; TCRdb's copy has only in-frame clones and lacks some. The table lists approximately 210,000 clones, around 79% of them singletons, with about 1.7% in the top ten. This CDR3 has 13 residues. The V gene end was trimmed by 10 bases and the J gene end by 3 bases; junction bases not matched to a gene: 9. Germline V gene lookup returns CDR1 ENHRY and CDR2 SYGVKD. Sequencing was done on a sample of PBMCs. The sequence was collected from a male donor in good health and CMV-seronegative. V is TRBV10-3 and J is TRBJ2-7; TRBD2 aligns across 7 bases. The CDR3 DNA follows: TGTGCCAGCGGGCGGGAGAGCGGCTACGAGCAGTACTTC. Protein: CASGRESGYEQYF.